This T cell receptor beta chain was captured in a study of shared clonotypes between healthy human individuals. About the study: Used for every donor were three CD4 naive, three CD4 memory, two CD8 naive and one CD8 memory plate. Study-wide results and caveats: Sequencing depth was expected to influence donor clonotype sharing.

Deep level was the assay's run setting. Study processing details: ImmunoSEQ gave junction-only sequences without quality scores, so filtering differed. Measured with immunoSEQ multiplex PCR; TCRdb has only the in-frame clones, and not every one. That table is the source of V, J and clone size, and D and trimming were worked out from the DNA. The sample yields almost 700,000 clones, roughly 94% seen once. Remarks on this clone: What it recognizes is unknown.

The germline V gene has CDR1 SGHKS and CDR2 YYEKEE (reference sequence). The CDR3 consists of 12 residues. V lost 3 bases and J 15 bases, leaving 16 bases between the germline ends. CD45RO-negative CD8 cells positively selected for CCR7 made up the naive population, which excluded terminally differentiated effector memory CD45RA+ cells. Sequencing was performed on naive CD8+ T cells sorted from blood. This TCR derives from a man aged 30-40 years in good health. The rearrangement links TRBV5-5 to TRBJ2-1; a weak D match, TRBD1 (5 bases). The chain's CDR3 is CASSSQGNELFF. The CDR3 DNA sequence: TGTGCCAGCAGCTCTCAGGGAAACGAACTGTTCTTC.